This T cell receptor beta chain was found in a study of early T cells in non-severe SARS-CoV-2 infection. Overall study context: Unsorted whole-blood RNA was sequenced in bulk, leaving chains unpaired. Study conclusions and caveats: Reliance on VDJdb matching favored anti-spike CD8 responses; private and CD4 specificities were missed.

This clonotype was recorded at least ten times. Its antigen is as yet unknown. The TCR library protocol attached unique molecular identifiers to the individual cDNA molecules. TCRdb ran MiXCR on the 5' RACE reads and lists one entry per CDR3 protein. This sample has more than 60,000 distinct CDR3 sequences, with about 10% found just once. This CDR3 is built from 13 residues. Trimming took 1 base from V and 15 from J; bases not matched to a gene: 12. Germline CDR1 DFQATT, CDR2 SNEGSKA (reference sequence). Source material: whole blood. This clonotype originated in an adult who was a healthcare worker with PCR-confirmed SARS-CoV-2 infection or an uninfected control (not recorded which). The rearrangement links TRBV20-1 to TRBJ2-1; 7 bases agree with TRBD2. DNA for the CDR3: TGCAGTGCTAGAGGCAACTGGCGGGAGTCGTGGTTCTTC. It yields the protein CSARGNWRESWFF.